This T cell receptor (beta chain) stems from a study of post-analysis software for immune sequencing data. Sequencing libraries made from TCR beta cDNA carried unique molecular identifiers. TCRdb re-called the PCR reads with MiXCR, one entry per CDR3 protein. The sample lists more than 500,000 distinct CDR3 sequences; approximately 31% were seen once. This clonotype has just a few counts. The target antigen is unknown. Study findings and constraints: A significant reduction in normalized Chao1 diversity was observed in multiple sclerosis patients versus controls. Roughly 5 TRBV segments occurring more often in patients than controls included TRBV5-6, TRBV5-1 and TRBV20-1.

Unmatched junction bases numbered 8, after V lost 6 bases and J lost 4 bases. The CDR3 has 14 residues. The V gene's germline CDR1 is MNHNY and CDR2 SVGAGI (reference sequence). Material: blood. The rearrangement uses TRBV6-6 and TRBJ1-2; 7 nucleotides match TRBD1. This sequence originates from a girl under 18 with multiple sclerosis. In DNA form, the CDR3 reads TGTGCCAGCAGCCCCGGGACAGTCGTCTATGGCTACACCTTC. This sequence encodes CASSPGTVVYGYTF.